The present entry profiles one T cell receptor beta chain with its context. The sample holds a few counts of this clone. The specificity of this receptor is unknown. The junction and the germline gene differ at one end; a read error may be behind it. CDR1 is given as MNHNS and CDR2 as SASEGT, both from the germline V gene. The CDR3 contains 11 residues, cysteine and phenylalanine counted. This entry keeps only the CDR3 DNA: 33 bases, framed from base 1. These data come from a study of cytomegalovirus exposure and HLA in healthy donors listed by TCRdb under 2017. Some background on the complete study: The 666 repertoires of the first cohort and the roughly 120 validation repertoires were produced on the same platform, according to a later analysis. The study aimed to test whether signatures of past pathogen exposure could be identified by cataloging public T cell receptors. A separate validation cohort of about 110 different subjects was used in addition to the roughly 670-subject first cohort. The study combined high-throughput TCR immunosequencing, statistical association of individual TCRs with disease status, and machine learning to predict cytomegalovirus infection status.

Receptor amplification or capture employed the immunoSEQ multiplex PCR assay. Per the authors' processing: A statistical classification framework was developed to diagnose cytomegalovirus status using the catalog of TCR beta chain sequences. TCRdb re-hosts the immuneACCESS table, in-frame sequences only. Its copies lack some clones; in the studies checked, an unresolved V gene accounts for under half of them, and the cause for the rest is not known. That table furnishes V, J and clone size, whereas the DNA furnished D and trimming. This sample comprises around 150,000 clones, almost 85% of them detected only once. The ten largest account for 9.5% to 13% of the sample. Paper-wide results and their limitations: Of the cluster scores, about 94% were above 0 in a later analysis, which found that TCRs clustered in the first cohort also tended to co-occur in the 90 to 150 validation repertoires. According to the authors, the approach could potentially be generalized to other disease states and immunological phenotypes. While some public TCRs were present in many individuals, most TCR sequences turned up only very rarely across donors. The classifier was reported to diagnose cytomegalovirus status with high specificity and sensitivity in both the original and validation cohorts. The study listed approximately 150 TCR beta chains as associated with cytomegalovirus. A later analysis had no HLA typing for the validation cohort, so co-occurrence there was scored across all 130 or so repertoires. A few of the identified cytomegalovirus-associated TCR beta chains were confirmed in vitro to be specific for cytomegalovirus antigens.

The donors were included in the validation cohort of some 120 subjects, a group kept apart from the roughly 670-subject first cohort. This TCR was sampled from a man between 25 and 39 years old in good health and CMV-seropositive. The chain couples TRBV6-1 to TRBJ1-1; TRBD1 is a possible D gene, resting on 6 matching bases. The sample was PBMCs. The base sequence is TGTGCCAGCAGTGAGGACAGCCCTCAGCTCTTT. Its coded protein is CASSEDSPQLF.